This TCR beta chain was recovered during a study of shared clonotypes between healthy human individuals. Study findings and constraints: Investigators expected sequencing depth to affect clonotype sharing among donors. It was only blood that was sampled, and tissue repertoires likely differ.

The method was immunoSEQ multiplex PCR; TCRdb's version includes in-frame clones alone and lacks a portion of them. Seen here are 450,000 to 600,000 clones, around three quarters observed once, and the top ten hold around 12%. The CDR3 covers 13 residues. Between the trimmed V and J ends, which lost 1 base and 4 bases, there was a span of 5 bases. Germline CDR1 reads SGHTA; CDR2 reads FQGNSA. For this clone: Its antigen is as yet unknown. Distinct nucleotide sequences in the sample also encode this CDR3.

V is TRBV7-2 and J is TRBJ2-1; D is uncertain. What was sequenced was PBMCs. The TCR originated in a woman between 35 and 50 years old in good health. Some clones in this sample may be carry-over from other donors' samples. The chain's CDR3 is CASSLGLYNEQFF. The DNA for the CDR3 is TGTGCCAGCAGCTTAGGACTTTACAATGAGCAGTTCTTC.